Below are 23 T cell receptor beta chains sequenced from a single sample in a study of OX40 agonist ivuxolimab in advanced cancers. Produced via immunoSEQ multiplex PCR; TCRdb's table is partial and in-frame only. The sample shows 42,000 or so clones, 85% to 90% of them seen only once. The material was CD4+ or CD8+ T cells sorted from blood, obtained in a trial of the OX40 agonist ivuxolimab. These receptors all come from an adult with an advanced solid tumor such as melanoma, head and neck, liver or kidney cancer.

This clone was observed a single time. This chain joins TRBV11-2 and TRBJ1-5; D is ambiguous. CDR3 length equals 13 residues. CDR1 SGHAT and CDR2 FQNNGV come from the germline V gene. The ends were cut back, 2 bases at V and 4 bases at J, with 6 bases in the middle. The CDR3 DNA is TGTGCCAGCAGCTTACGGCGGAATCAGCCCCAGCATTTT. Protein product: CASSLRRNQPQHF.

V and J are TRBV11-3 and TRBJ2-1; D is perhaps TRBD1 or TRBD2 (5 bases each). The V end was cut by 4 bases, the J end by 15 bases, with 16 bases between. CDR1 and CDR2 from the germline V gene are SGHNT and YENEEA. This CDR3 has 12 amino acids. DNA of the CDR3: TGTGCCAGCAGCTCCCGGTCCGGGGCGGGGTTCTTC. It translates to CASSSRSGAGFF.

This rearrangement joins TRBV29-1 to TRBJ2-1; 12 positions agree with TRBD2. CDR3 length equals 14 residues. V was clipped by 7 bases and J by 7 bases; unmatched bases: 8. CDR1 and CDR2 from the germline V gene are SQVTM and ANQGSEA. CDR3 coding DNA: TGCAGCGGCAAACGGCTAGCGGGAGGGAATGAGCAGTTCTTC. Translated, it gives CSGKRLAGGNEQFF.

J is TRBJ2-2 and V is TRBV7-9; tentatively, D is TRBD1 (6 bases). The CDR3 contains 14 residues. In germline, CDR1 is SEHNR, CDR2 FQNEAQ (reference sequence). V was shortened by 1 base and J by 3 bases, with 6 bases between the two germline ends. CDR3 in amino acids: CASSLGQDTGELFF. CDR3 bases: TGTGCCAGCAGCTTAGGACAGGACACCGGGGAGCTGTTTTTT. The variable domain in full, completed from reference TRBV7-9 and TRBJ2-2, reads DTGVSQNPRHKITKRGQNVTFRCDPISEHNRLYWYRQTLGQGPEFLTYFQNEAQLEKSRLLSDRFSAERPKGSFSTLEIQRTEQGDSAMYLCASSLGQDTGELFFGEGSRLTVL.

The V gene is TRBV19, the J gene TRBJ1-2; D is uncertain. The CDR3 runs to 13 residues. The V end was cut by 2 bases, the J end by 5 bases, with 9 bases between. Germline V lookup: CDR1 LNHDA, CDR2 SQIVND (reference sequence). Here the CDR3 reads CASSIMTEYGYTF. CDR3 nucleotide sequence: TGTGCCAGTAGTATAATGACGGAATATGGCTACACCTTC.

V gene TRBV2 combines with J gene TRBJ2-4; TRBD1 matches at 8 bases. This CDR3 is 15 amino acids long. Germline trimming cut 5 bases from V and 4 bases from J; bases unmatched to any gene: 7. Germline lookup yields CDR1 SNHLY and CDR2 FYNNEI. The CDR3 spells CASSTADRGKNIQYF. The CDR3 bases are TGTGCCAGCAGTACCGCTGACAGGGGAAAAAACATTCAGTACTTC.

This chain connects TRBV9 to TRBJ1-5; D unresolved. The CDR3 covers 15 residues. Germline-derived CDR1 and CDR2 are SGDLS and YYNGEE. V was trimmed by 0 bases and J by 4 bases, leaving 11 bases between them. DNA of the CDR3: TGTGCCAGCAGCGTAGAAGGCGGCAGAAATCAGCCCCAGCATTTT. Protein product: CASSVEGGRNQPQHF.

V gene TRBV9 combines with J gene TRBJ2-7; 10 bases agree with TRBD1. CDR1 SGDLS and CDR2 YYNGEE come from the germline V gene. The CDR3 covers 15 residues. J lost 3 bases, V lost 2 bases, and 5 bases had no gene match. The CDR3 sequence: CASSVSGTGDYEQYF. The DNA of the CDR3 is TGTGCCAGCAGCGTCTCCGGGACAGGGGACTACGAGCAGTACTTC.

This chain connects TRBV7-8 to TRBJ2-7; D perhaps matches TRBD1 (5 bases). The ends were cut back, 1 base at V and 5 bases at J, with 12 bases in the middle. The CDR3 is 14 residues long. In germline, CDR1 is SGHVS, CDR2 FQNEAQ. In nucleotides, the CDR3 is TGTGCCAGCAGCTTAGAAGGGGCTTCCCACGAGCAGTACTTC. Translation: CASSLEGASHEQYF.

The chain recombines TRBV27 with TRBJ2-7; unclear D gene. Germline V gene sequence: CDR1 MNHEY, CDR2 SMNVEV (reference sequence). V was shortened by 3 bases and J by 3 bases, with 18 bases between the two germline ends. The CDR3 has 16 amino acids. DNA for the CDR3: TGTGCCAGCAGTTTGGTCGGAACTCAACTATTCTACGAGCAGTACTTC. Translated: CASSLVGTQLFYEQYF.

V and J are TRBV5-6 and TRBJ2-3, with TRBD1 matching over 10 bases. This CDR3 spans 14 amino acids. Looked up from germline, CDR1 is SGHDT and CDR2 is YYEEEE. V lost 4 bases to trimming and J lost 5 bases; unmatched junction nucleotides: 4. The CDR3 DNA is TGTGCCAGCAGCCTGGGACAGGGGTTAGATACGCAGTATTTT. Translated: CASSLGQGLDTQYF.

CDR3 sequence reads: CASSGTSGTFGEQYF. Written as DNA, the CDR3 is TGCGCCAGCAGCGGGACTAGTGGGACTTTTGGGGAGCAGTACTTC. The chain is built from TRBV5-1 and TRBJ2-7; 8 bases line up with TRBD2. The CDR3 is 15 amino acids. Germline trimming cut 4 bases from V and 7 bases from J; bases unmatched to any gene: 13. CDR1 is SGHRS, CDR2 YFSETQ, per germline.

This clone was seen just once. The gene calls are TRBV10-2 and TRBJ1-2; TRBD1 might be the D (6 bases). The CDR3 covers 12 residues. CDR1 WSHSY and CDR2 SAAADI come from the germline V gene. V was trimmed by 6 bases and J by 8 bases, leaving 13 bases between them. The CDR3 loop is CASSENRDGYTF. The CDR3 bases are TGCGCCAGCAGCGAAAACAGGGACGGCTACACCTTC.

The CDR3 is CASSAGLFYEQYF. The CDR3 DNA reads as TGTGCCAGCAGTGCCGGGCTCTTCTACGAGCAGTACTTC. V is TRBV6-1 and J is TRBJ2-7; D unclear. Per the germline V gene, CDR1 is MNHNS and CDR2 is SASEGT. The CDR3 length is 13 residues. V lost 4 bases, J lost 3 bases, and 10 bases lay in between.

The chain uses TRBV28 and TRBJ1-2; D is possibly TRBD1 (6 bases). V was trimmed by 2 bases and J by 4 bases, leaving 14 bases between them. The CDR3 sequence is 15 residues long. CDR1 and CDR2 (germline): MDHEN, SYDVKM. This CDR3 is CASSLGAGVAYGYTF. DNA of the CDR3: TGTGCCAGCAGTTTAGGGGCAGGGGTGGCCTATGGCTACACCTTC.

The chain couples TRBV28 to TRBJ2-7, with D unclear. There are 12 residues in the CDR3. Germline V gene sequence: CDR1 MDHEN, CDR2 SYDVKM. V was clipped by 6 bases and J by 6 bases, with 12 bases between them. For the CDR3, the DNA is TGTGCCAGCAGACCCCCCGCGAGCGAGCAGTACTTC. Amino acids: CASRPPASEQYF. Full variable domain (outside the CDR3, taken from reference TRBV28 and TRBJ2-7): DVKVTQSSRYLVKRTGEKVFLECVQDMDHENMFWYRQDPGLGLRLIYFSYDVKMKEKGDIPEGYSVSREKKERFSLILESASTNQTSMYLCASRPPASEQYFGPGTRLTVT.

The rearrangement joins TRBV29-1 to TRBJ2-7; TRBD2 aligns across 12 bases. The CDR3 covers 15 residues. Germline-derived CDR1 and CDR2 are SQVTM and ANQGSEA. With V trimmed by 6 bases and J by 5 bases, 11 bases remained unmatched. In nucleotides, the CDR3 is TGCAGCGTGATACTCGGGACTAGCGGGTTCAACGAGCAGTACTTC. Amino acid sequence: CSVILGTSGFNEQYF.

The chain employs TRBV2 and TRBJ2-6, with TRBD1 identical over 7 bases. This CDR3 comprises 17 residues. Germline V gene lookup returns CDR1 SNHLY and CDR2 FYNNEI. V trimming: 5 bases; J trimming: 0 bases; junction bases outside the gene matches: 7. CDR3 nucleotides: TGTGCCAGCAGTTTCACAGGGGTGGGCTCTGGGGCCAACGTCCTGACTTTC. Amino acids: CASSFTGVGSGANVLTF. Variable domain in full (rest from reference TRBV2 and TRBJ2-6): EPEVTQTPSHQVTQMGQEVILRCVPISNHLYFYWYRQILGQKVEFLVSFYNNEISEKSEIFDDQFSVERPDGSNFTLKIRSTKLEDSAMYFCASSFTGVGSGANVLTFGAGSRLTVL.

This chain connects TRBV5-6 to TRBJ1-5; D might be TRBD1 (5 bases). V lost 3 bases and J 7 bases, leaving 17 bases between the germline ends. The germline CDR1 and CDR2 sequences are SGHDT and YYEEEE. The CDR3 length is 15 residues. CDR3 sequence (DNA): TGTGCCAGCAGCTCGGGGTGGGGGTCTTCCCAGCCCCAGCATTTT. Amino acids: CASSSGWGSSQPQHF.

V is TRBV9 and J is TRBJ1-6; D not resolved. Trimming removed 0 bases from V and 9 bases from J, with 13 bases in between. CDR3 length: 15 residues. The germline V gene encodes CDR1 SGDLS and CDR2 YYNGEE. CDR3 sequence (DNA): TGTGCCAGCAGCGTAGATCCAGACCTTACTTCACCCCTCCACTTT. Encoded protein: CASSVDPDLTSPLHF.

CDR3 DNA sequence: TGTGCCAGCAGTGCCATGGGGCTACGCACAGATACGCAGTATTTT. Encoded protein: CASSAMGLRTDTQYF. V is TRBV27 and J is TRBJ2-3; maybe TRBD1 (5 bases). Trimming took off 5 bases at V and 1 base at J, with 13 bases between the two ends. The length of the CDR3 is 15 residues. The germline CDR1 and CDR2 sequences are MNHEY and SMNVEV (reference sequence).

The J gene is TRBJ2-7, the V gene TRBV7-8; 11 bases are a match to TRBD1. Germline V gene data show CDR1 as SGHVS and CDR2 as FQNEAQ. The junction had 7 bases not matched to a gene; V was cut back by 3 bases and J by 3 bases. The CDR3 is 16 amino acids. CDR3 nucleotide sequence: TGTGCCAGCAGCTTGGACACCGGGACAGGGGGCTACGAGCAGTACTTC. Its translation: CASSLDTGTGGYEQYF. The complete variable domain, with remaining parts taken from reference TRBV7-8 and TRBJ2-7, reads GAGVSQSPRYKVAKRGQDVALRCDPISGHVSLFWYQQALGQGPEFLTYFQNEAQLDKSGLPSDRFFAERPEGSVSTLKIQRTQQEDSAVYLCASSLDTGTGGYEQYFGPGTRLTVT.

This rearrangement joins TRBV6-1 to TRBJ2-3, with 8 bases matching TRBD1. Germline V gene data show CDR1 as MNHNS and CDR2 as SASEGT. The V gene end was trimmed by 6 bases and the J gene end by 4 bases; junction bases not matched to a gene: 9. The CDR3 loop spans 15 amino acids. The CDR3, as DNA: TGTGCCAGCAGCCCACGGACAGGGCGAGCAGATACGCAGTATTTT. Translation: CASSPRTGRADTQYF.